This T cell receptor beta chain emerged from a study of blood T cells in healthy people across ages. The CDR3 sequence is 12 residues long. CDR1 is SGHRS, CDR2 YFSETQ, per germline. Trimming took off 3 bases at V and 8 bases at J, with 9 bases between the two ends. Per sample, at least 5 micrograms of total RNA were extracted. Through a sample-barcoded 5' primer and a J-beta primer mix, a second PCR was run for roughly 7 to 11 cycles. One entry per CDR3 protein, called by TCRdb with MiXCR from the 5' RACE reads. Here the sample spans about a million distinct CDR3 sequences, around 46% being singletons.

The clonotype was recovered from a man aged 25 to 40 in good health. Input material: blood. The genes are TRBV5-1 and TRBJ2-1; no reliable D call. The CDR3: CASSSELHEQFF. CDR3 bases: TGCGCCAGCAGCTCAGAATTACATGAGCAGTTCTTC.